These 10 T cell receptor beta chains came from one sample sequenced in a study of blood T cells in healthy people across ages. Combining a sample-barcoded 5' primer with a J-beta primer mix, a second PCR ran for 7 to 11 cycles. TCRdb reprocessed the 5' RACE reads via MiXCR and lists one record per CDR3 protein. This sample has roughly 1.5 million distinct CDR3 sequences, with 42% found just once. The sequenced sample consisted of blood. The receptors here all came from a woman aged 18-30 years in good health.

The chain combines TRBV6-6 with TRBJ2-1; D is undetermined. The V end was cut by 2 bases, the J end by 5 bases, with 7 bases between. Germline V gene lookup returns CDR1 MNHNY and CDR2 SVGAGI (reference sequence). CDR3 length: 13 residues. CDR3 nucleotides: TGTGCCAGCAGTTACCTACCTAACAATGAGCAGTTCTTC. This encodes CASSYLPNNEQFF.

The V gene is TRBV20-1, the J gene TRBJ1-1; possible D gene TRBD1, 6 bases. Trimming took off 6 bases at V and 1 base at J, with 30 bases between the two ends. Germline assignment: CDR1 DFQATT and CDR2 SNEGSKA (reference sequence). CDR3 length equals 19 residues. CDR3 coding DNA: TGCAGTGCCAACCAACTTTTTACGGAACAGGGATACGAGAACACTGAAGCTTTCTTT. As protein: CSANQLFTEQGYENTEAFF.

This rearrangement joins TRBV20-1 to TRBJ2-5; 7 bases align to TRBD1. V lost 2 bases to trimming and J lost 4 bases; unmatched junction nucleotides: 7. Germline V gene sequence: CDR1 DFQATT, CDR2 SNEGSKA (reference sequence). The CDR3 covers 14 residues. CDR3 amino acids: CSARPLQGRETQYF. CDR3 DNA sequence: TGCAGTGCTAGACCGTTACAGGGGCGAGAGACCCAGTACTTC.

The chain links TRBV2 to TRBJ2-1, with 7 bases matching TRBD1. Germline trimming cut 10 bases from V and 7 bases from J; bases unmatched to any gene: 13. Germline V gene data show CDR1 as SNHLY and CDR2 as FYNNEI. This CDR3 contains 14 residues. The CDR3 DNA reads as TGTGCCACCATAGACAGGGAGAAGGCGAATGAGCAGTTCTTC. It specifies CATIDREKANEQFF. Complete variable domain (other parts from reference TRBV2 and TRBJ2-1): EPEVTQTPSHQVTQMGQEVILRCVPISNHLYFYWYRQILGQKVEFLVSFYNNEISEKSEIFDDQFSVERPDGSNFTLKIRSTKLEDSAMYFCATIDREKANEQFFGPGTRLTVL.

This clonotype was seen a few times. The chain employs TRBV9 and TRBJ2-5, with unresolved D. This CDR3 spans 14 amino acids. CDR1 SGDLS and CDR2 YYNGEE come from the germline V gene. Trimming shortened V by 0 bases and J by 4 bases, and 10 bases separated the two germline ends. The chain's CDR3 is CASSVAGAGETQYF. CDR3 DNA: TGTGCCAGCAGCGTAGCCGGAGCCGGAGAGACCCAGTACTTC.

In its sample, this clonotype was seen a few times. The CDR3 nucleotides read TGTGCCAGCAGCCGAGATGGTCTACCTAATCAGCCCCAGCATTTT. Translation: CASSRDGLPNQPQHF. This sequence joins TRBV3-1 and TRBJ1-5; D not resolved. Germline values: CDR1 LGHDT, CDR2 YNNKEL (reference sequence). The CDR3 has 15 amino acids. V gave up 4 bases and J gave up 4 bases, with 14 bases separating them.

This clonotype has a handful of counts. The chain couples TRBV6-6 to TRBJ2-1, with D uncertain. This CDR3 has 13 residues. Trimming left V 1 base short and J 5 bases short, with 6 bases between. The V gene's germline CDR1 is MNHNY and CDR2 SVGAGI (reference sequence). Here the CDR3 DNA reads TGTGCCAGCAGTTACTGGAGCGACAATGAGCAGTTCTTC. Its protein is CASSYWSDNEQFF.

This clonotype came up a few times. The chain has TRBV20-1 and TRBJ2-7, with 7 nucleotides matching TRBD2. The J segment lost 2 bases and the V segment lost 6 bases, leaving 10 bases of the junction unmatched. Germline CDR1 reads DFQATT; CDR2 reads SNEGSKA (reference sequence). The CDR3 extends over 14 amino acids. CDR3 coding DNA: TGCAGTGCAAGGTGGGGAGCGGGGACCTACGAGCAGTACTTC. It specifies CSARWGAGTYEQYF.

The DNA of the CDR3 is TGTGCCAGCAGCTTAAGTAATTATGAGCAGTTCTTC. Translating it yields CASSLSNYEQFF. V and J are TRBV5-5 and TRBJ2-1, with D unclear. The CDR3 consists of 12 residues. Trimming left V 2 bases short and J 8 bases short, with 8 bases between. Germline assignment: CDR1 SGHKS and CDR2 YYEKEE (reference sequence).

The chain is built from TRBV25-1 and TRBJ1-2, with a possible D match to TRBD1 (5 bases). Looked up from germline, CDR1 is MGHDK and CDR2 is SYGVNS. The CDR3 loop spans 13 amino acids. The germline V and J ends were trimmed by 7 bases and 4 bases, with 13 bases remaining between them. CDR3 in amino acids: CASTDRFAYGYTF. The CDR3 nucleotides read TGTGCCAGCACCGACAGATTCGCCTATGGCTACACCTTC.